The T cell receptor beta chain described here comes from a study of cytomegalovirus exposure and HLA in healthy donors. The study ran its PCR with 60 Vbeta and 13 Jbeta primers. The protocol was immunoSEQ multiplex PCR, while the TCRdb copy is restricted to in-frame clones and leaves out a portion. The table includes 95,000 to 150,000 clones, 8% to 11% detected once. Germline V gene lookup returns CDR1 LNHDA and CDR2 SQIVND (reference sequence). The length of the CDR3 is 14 residues. V dropped 3 bases and J dropped 8; count of bases not matched to a gene: 5. The origin of this receptor is a young woman in good health and CMV-seropositive. This chain uses TRBV19 with TRBJ2-2, with 8 bases that match TRBD1. Sequences were obtained from PBMCs. The CDR3 nucleotides are TGTGCCAGTAGTATCTCGGACAGGGCTGGGGAGCTGTTTTTT. Protein sequence: CASSISDRAGELFF. The full variable domain, in which reference TRBV19 and TRBJ2-2 provide the parts outside the CDR3, is DGGITQSPKYLFRKEGQNVTLSCEQNLNHDAMYWYRQDPGQGLRLIYYSQIVNDFQKGDIAEGYSVSREKKESFPLTVTSAQKNPTAFYLCASSISDRAGELFFGEGSRLTVL.